This T cell receptor (beta chain) derives from a study of blood T cells in healthy people across ages. Ten or more counts support this clonotype. Then a second PCR, running about 6 to 12 cycles, was carried out with a sample-barcoded 5' primer and a J-beta primer mix. Every cDNA molecule bore a tag from a template-switch adaptor containing 12 random nucleotides. Each of the samples gave a minimum of 2.5 million paired-end reads that contained CDR3. One entry per CDR3 protein, called by TCRdb with MiXCR from the 5' RACE reads. The table lists about 780,000 distinct CDR3 sequences, about 46% of them singletons. The source material was blood. This TCR came from an elderly man in good health.

CDR3 DNA: TGTGCCAGCAGCGTATCGGAGGGCGGTGAGCAGTTCTTC. Translated, it gives CASSVSEGGEQFF. This sequence joins TRBV7-3 and TRBJ2-1; D is perhaps TRBD2 (6 bases). Deletions cut 5 bases from V and 9 bases from J, with 14 bases between. In germline, CDR1 is SGHTA, CDR2 FQGTGA. The CDR3 loop spans 13 amino acids.